This T cell receptor beta chain is drawn from a study of shared clonotypes between healthy human individuals. Study-wide background: The cohort comprised two women and a few men. Their ages spanned 18 to 49 years.

The study, taken as a whole, reports: Among non-shared clonotypes, generation probabilities were lower than among those shared by all four donors. What naive subsets generally showed was a larger estimated richness than memory subsets showed.

The authors split each subset's genomic DNA evenly across several immunoSEQ plates. Here immunoSEQ multiplex PCR was the method, and the copy in TCRdb shows in-frame clones only, minus some. Of around 2.5 million clones in the sample, 93% were seen once. The CDR3 is made up of 17 amino acids. J gave up 6 bases and V 6 bases, and 12 bases lay outside the gene matches. The germline V gene encodes CDR1 SNHLY and CDR2 FYNNEI. Points on this clone: Its antigen is as yet unknown.

Sequencing was carried out using naive CD4+ T cells from PBMCs. Subset specified: CD45RA+ positively selected. The gene calls are TRBV2 and TRBJ2-1, with 12 bases identical to TRBD2. The receptor was isolated from a man in his late teens or twenties in good health. Some clones in this sample may be carry-over from other donors' samples. This CDR3 is CASREGLAGPQLNEQFF. DNA of the CDR3: TGTGCCAGCAGGGAGGGACTAGCGGGCCCCCAACTCAATGAGCAGTTCTTC. The whole variable domain, filled in from reference TRBV2 and TRBJ2-1, reads EPEVTQTPSHQVTQMGQEVILRCVPISNHLYFYWYRQILGQKVEFLVSFYNNEISEKSEIFDDQFSVERPDGSNFTLKIRSTKLEDSAMYFCASREGLAGPQLNEQFFGPGTRLTVL.